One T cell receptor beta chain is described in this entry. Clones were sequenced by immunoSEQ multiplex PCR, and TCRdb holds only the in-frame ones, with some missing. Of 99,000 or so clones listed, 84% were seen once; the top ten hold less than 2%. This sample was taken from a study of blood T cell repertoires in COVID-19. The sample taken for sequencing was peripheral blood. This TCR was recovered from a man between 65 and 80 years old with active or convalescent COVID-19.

The CDR3 coding sequence is TGTGCCAGCAGGCGGACAGGGGTCTACGAGCAGTACTTC. This gives the protein CASRRTGVYEQYF. This sequence joins TRBV5-8 and TRBJ2-7; TRBD1 matches at 9 bases. V lost 5 bases and J lost 3; bases outside the gene matches: 3. Germline values: CDR1 SGHTS, CDR2 YDEGEE. CDR3 length equals 13 residues.